This TCR beta chain was identified in a study of T cell changes during pregnancy in multiple sclerosis (dated by TCRdb to between 2018 and 2020). General notes on the study: Changes in the T cell repertoire over the course of pregnancy were examined in this study in women with multiple sclerosis.

Concerning this clone itself: The antigen this receptor binds is unknown. Base-call qualities are not available, and no considerably larger clone is one nucleotide away.

The library came from the immunoSEQ multiplex PCR assay. As stored in TCRdb, this immuneACCESS dataset retains in-frame rearrangements with V and J assigned. A fraction of the clones does not appear; measured against another copy, unresolved V genes explain less than half of the discrepancy, and the remainder lacks a known reason. In this sample the table shows approximately 70,000 clones, around 94% of which occur a single time. The top ten clonotypes cover approximately 0.15% of the sample. In the germline V gene, CDR1 corresponds to SGHRS and CDR2 to YFSETQ. From the cysteine up to the phenylalanine, the CDR3 has a length of 16 residues. Only CDR3 DNA remains: 48 bases, in frame from the first base. From V the trimming removes 4 bases and from J it removes 1 base, while the gene matches leave 5 bases of the junction unaccounted for.

This receptor chain uses TRBV5-1 and TRBJ2-3; 11 bases in the junction line up with TRBD2. This clonotype originated in a female donor with multiple sclerosis, enrolled in a pregnancy study. The source was CD4+ T cells from peripheral blood mononuclear cells, collected after pregnancy. The CDR3: CASSPGTSGRTDTQYF. The nucleotides are TGCGCCAGCAGCCCCGGGACTAGCGGACGCACAGATACGCAGTATTTT.